This TCR beta chain was documented in a study of patients and donors after allogeneic stem cell transplantation. MiXCR was run by TCRdb on the RT-PCR reads, yielding one entry per CDR3 protein. The sample holds roughly 190,000 distinct CDR3 sequences, less than 45% seen once. V was trimmed by 2 bases and J by 2 bases, leaving 15 bases between them. The CDR3 is 16 amino acids. The origin of this receptor is a human donor who was either an allogeneic HSCT recipient or a stem cell or donor lymphocyte infusion donor (not recorded which). It is not recorded whose cells these are; they may come from a transplant donor. The J gene is TRBJ2-5, the V gene TRBV12-3 or TRBV12-4; D ambiguous. The sequenced material came from blood, either unsorted or a sorted T cell fraction (not recorded which). CDR3 bases: TGTGCCAGCAGTTTACAACCCCACAGCCTACAAGAGACCCAGTACTTC. Amino acid sequence: CASSLQPHSLQETQYF.